The 30 T cell receptor beta chains given below trace back to one sample, sequenced in a study of blood T cell repertoires in COVID-19. Repertoires were generated with immunoSEQ multiplex PCR, while TCRdb's copy carries only in-frame clones and drops some. The repertoire holds more than 150,000 clones, with approximately 80% as singletons. Sequencing used PBMCs or T cells enriched from blood (not recorded which). The receptors were gathered from a man between 60 and 70 years old who had been exposed to COVID-19.

The table lists this clone with a count of one. The CDR3 spells CASSLVWQGLYEQYF. The CDR3 DNA is TGTGCCAGCAGCTTAGTCTGGCAGGGATTGTACGAGCAGTACTTC. This chain links TRBV7-2 with TRBJ2-7; a possible D gene is TRBD1 (5 bases). The V end was cut by 1 base, the J end by 4 bases, with 14 bases between. Per germline, CDR1 SGHTA and CDR2 FQGNSA. The CDR3 runs to 15 residues.

V usage is TRBV30 and J usage is TRBJ2-7; the match to TRBD1 covers 8 bases. Germline-derived CDR1 and CDR2 are GTSNPN and SVGIG (reference sequence). The CDR3 spans 15 residues. V shed 1 base and J 7 bases; nucleotides not matched to a gene: 12. The CDR3 sequence is CAWSAQGAFQGEQYF. The DNA of the CDR3 is TGTGCCTGGAGTGCCCAGGGGGCGTTTCAAGGAGAGCAGTACTTC.

The CDR3 sequence: CASRQGGSTDTQYF. Here the CDR3 DNA reads TGTGCCAGCCGACAGGGAGGAAGCACAGATACGCAGTATTTT. The chain uses TRBV13 and TRBJ2-3; D is perhaps TRBD1 (7 bases). V lost 8 bases, J lost 0 bases, and 12 bases lay in between. Germline loops: CDR1 PRHDT, CDR2 FYEKMQ (reference sequence). This CDR3 comprises 14 residues.

The chain recombines TRBV6-5 with TRBJ2-1, with 14 bases lining up with TRBD2. Germline values: CDR1 MNHEY, CDR2 SVGAGI. The ends lost 10 bases at V and 1 base at J; junction bases unmatched: 3. The CDR3 covers 15 residues. The CDR3 here is CATGLAGGSYNEQFF. The CDR3 DNA is TGTGCCACCGGACTAGCGGGAGGATCCTACAATGAGCAGTTCTTC.

In its sample, this clone was seen a few times. The chain combines TRBV30 with TRBJ1-2, with 9 bases identical to TRBD1. The germline V gene has CDR1 GTSNPN and CDR2 SVGIG (reference sequence). V dropped 1 base and J dropped 6; count of bases not matched to a gene: 6. The CDR3 has 14 residues. The CDR3 region is CAWSDHRGRDGYTF. The CDR3 nucleotides read TGTGCCTGGAGTGATCACAGGGGGCGCGATGGCTACACCTTC.

This clone was counted only a few times. The V call is TRBV6-1, the J call TRBJ1-4; 9 bases align to TRBD1. Germline lookup yields CDR1 MNHNS and CDR2 SASEGT. The V gene end was trimmed by 3 bases and the J gene end by 8 bases; junction bases not matched to a gene: 4. This CDR3 has 14 residues. The CDR3, as DNA: TGTGCCAGCAGTGACACAGGGGGCCGCGAAAAACTGTTTTTT. It is translated as CASSDTGGREKLFF.

The chain has TRBV19 and TRBJ2-1, with 8 bases fitting TRBD1. The germline V gene has CDR1 LNHDA and CDR2 SQIVND (reference sequence). The CDR3 extends over 15 amino acids. Trimming removed 6 bases from V and 6 bases from J; junction bases left unmatched: 10. The CDR3 is CASSNDRGGGNEQFF. The CDR3, as DNA: TGTGCCAGTAGCAACGACAGGGGTGGAGGCAATGAGCAGTTCTTC.

CDR3 amino acids: CAWSVVGADSPLHF. DNA of the CDR3: TGTGCCTGGAGTGTAGTAGGGGCCGACTCACCCCTCCACTTT. This sequence joins TRBV30 and TRBJ1-6; TRBD1 is a possible D gene (5 bases). The CDR3 contains 14 residues. Germline V gives CDR1 GTSNPN, CDR2 SVGIG (reference sequence). V gave up 0 bases and J gave up 10 bases, with 13 bases separating them.

The CDR3: CASSRGGRGTDTQYF. The CDR3 DNA reads TGTGCCAGCAGCCGGGGAGGGCGGGGCACAGATACGCAGTATTTT. The genes are TRBV11-3 and TRBJ2-3; TRBD2 agrees at 7 bases. CDR3 size: 15 residues. Germline trimming cut 5 bases from V and 1 base from J; bases unmatched to any gene: 6. Germline assignment: CDR1 SGHNT and CDR2 YENEEA.

J is TRBJ2-7 and V is TRBV15; 13 positions agree with TRBD2. The V and J ends lost 4 bases and 3 bases, in that order; junction bases with no gene match: 3. The CDR3 contains 15 residues. Germline CDR1 LNHNV, CDR2 YYDKDF (reference sequence). The CDR3 loop reads CATSKLAGGVYEQYF. The CDR3 coding sequence is TGTGCCACCAGCAAACTAGCGGGAGGGGTCTACGAGCAGTACTTC. The complete variable domain, with remaining parts taken from reference TRBV15 and TRBJ2-7, reads DAMVIQNPRYQVTQFGKPVTLSCSQTLNHNVMYWYQQKSSQAPKLLFHYYDKDFNNEADTPDNFQSRRPNTSFCFLDIRSPGLGDTAMYLCATSKLAGGVYEQYFGPGTRLTVT.

The chain joins TRBV29-1 to TRBJ1-2, with 8 bases matching TRBD1. CDR1 and CDR2 from the germline V gene are SQVTM and ANQGSEA. V lost 3 bases, J lost 8 bases, and 11 bases stayed unmatched. The CDR3 consists of 14 residues. The CDR3 bases are TGCAGCGTTGATGTCGGCAGGGGGCATTTAGGCTACACCTTC. It translates to CSVDVGRGHLGYTF.

The chain couples TRBV19 to TRBJ1-2; the D gene is possibly TRBD1 (5 bases). The CDR3 totals 13 residues. V was cut by 3 bases and J by 4 bases, with 9 bases left in between. Per the germline V gene, CDR1 is LNHDA and CDR2 is SQIVND (reference sequence). The CDR3 sequence is CASSMRGSYGYTF. As DNA, the CDR3 is TGTGCCAGTAGTATGCGGGGCAGCTATGGCTACACCTTC.

This clone is medium-sized (0.01 to 0.1%). This chain uses TRBV6-5 with TRBJ2-7, with D maybe TRBD1 (6 bases). V lost 0 bases, J lost 5 bases, and 11 bases lay in between. Looked up from germline, CDR1 is MNHEY and CDR2 is SVGAGI. The CDR3 is 14 residues long. The CDR3: CASSYSTGTNEQYF. In DNA form, the CDR3 reads TGTGCCAGCAGTTACTCTACAGGGACCAACGAGCAGTACTTC.

The chain links TRBV4-1 to TRBJ2-1; 13 bases fit TRBD2. This CDR3 contains 18 residues. The germline V gene encodes CDR1 MGHRA and CDR2 YSYEKL. V trimming: 3 bases; J trimming: 4 bases; junction bases outside the gene matches: 9. This chain's CDR3 is CASSHVTSGRFLYNEQFF. In nucleotides, the CDR3 is TGCGCCAGCAGCCACGTGACTAGCGGGAGGTTCCTTTACAATGAGCAGTTCTTC.

The rearrangement links TRBV7-2 to TRBJ2-1, with 11 nucleotides matching TRBD2. This CDR3 has 16 amino acids. Germline CDR1 SGHTA, CDR2 FQGNSA. J lost 6 bases, V lost 5 bases, and 9 bases had no gene match. The CDR3 protein is CASSLTLAGGFNEQFF. The DNA for the CDR3 is TGTGCCAGCAGCCTCACGCTAGCGGGAGGATTCAATGAGCAGTTCTTC.

The chain couples TRBV2 to TRBJ1-6; 8 bases agree with TRBD1. V dropped 3 bases and J dropped 5; count of bases not matched to a gene: 3. This CDR3 contains 15 residues. Germline V lookup: CDR1 SNHLY, CDR2 FYNNEI. The CDR3 DNA is TGTGCCAGCAGTGACTGGACAGGGAATAATTCACCCCTCCACTTT. Its protein product is CASSDWTGNNSPLHF.

The genes are TRBV3-1 (or the pseudogene TRBV3-2) and TRBJ1-6; D is possibly TRBD1 (5 bases). Germline V CDR1 and CDR2: LGHDT, YNNKEL (reference sequence). The CDR3 extends over 17 amino acids. V was trimmed by 0 bases and J by 7 bases, leaving 16 bases between them. Written as DNA, the CDR3 is TGTGCCAGCAGCCAAGAGCTTAGGGGCTTTGGAAATTCACCCCTCCACTTT. It translates to CASSQELRGFGNSPLHF.

The gene calls are TRBV3-1 (or the pseudogene TRBV3-2) and TRBJ1-6; D remains ambiguous. CDR3 length: 14 amino acids. The germline gives CDR1 LGHDT, CDR2 YNNKEL (reference sequence). The V end lost 4 bases, the J end lost 5 bases, and 9 bases lay between the germline ends. The DNA for the CDR3 is TGTGCCAGCAGCCCGCAGGCAGATAATTCACCCCTCCACTTT. The encoded protein is CASSPQADNSPLHF.

The V and J genes are TRBV25-1 and TRBJ1-5; 8 bases match TRBD1. The ends lost 9 bases at V and 0 bases at J; junction bases unmatched: 7. The CDR3 is 15 amino acids. Per the germline V gene, CDR1 is MGHDK and CDR2 is SYGVNS. The CDR3 region is CARWTGTYSNQPQHF. The CDR3, as DNA: TGTGCCAGGTGGACAGGGACTTATAGCAATCAGCCCCAGCATTTT. The complete variable domain, with remaining parts taken from reference TRBV25-1 and TRBJ1-5, reads EADIYQTPRYLVIGTGKKITLECSQTMGHDKMYWYQQDPGMELHLIHYSYGVNSTEKGDLSSESTVSRIRTEHFPLTLESARPSHTSQYLCARWTGTYSNQPQHFGDGTRLSIL.

The V call is TRBV7-2, the J call TRBJ1-3, with D possibly TRBD1 on 5 matching bases. The germline CDR1 and CDR2 sequences are SGHTA and FQGNSA. Trimming took 3 bases from V and 0 from J, leaving 9 bases between them. CDR3 length: 15 residues. CDR3 sequence (DNA): TGTGCCAGCAGCTTGGGACTGAGCTCTGGAAACACCATATATTTT. Its protein is CASSLGLSSGNTIYF.

This chain uses TRBV28 with TRBJ1-5, with 9 bases that match TRBD1. V lost 6 bases, J lost 4 bases, and 4 bases stayed unmatched. This CDR3 spans 14 amino acids. Germline V gene data show CDR1 as MDHEN and CDR2 as SYDVKM. The CDR3 sequence: CASSPGTGNQPQHF. The CDR3 nucleotides are TGTGCCAGCAGCCCGGGGACAGGGAATCAGCCCCAGCATTTT.

The chain combines TRBV5-1 with TRBJ1-3; D is ambiguous. V was pared by 4 bases and J by 0 bases, with 11 bases between. Per germline, CDR1 SGHRS and CDR2 YFSETQ. This CDR3 is 15 amino acids long. In DNA, the CDR3 is TGCGCCAGCAGCCCACAGAGCCTCTCTGGAAACACCATATATTTT. Translating it yields CASSPQSLSGNTIYF.

The genes are TRBV27 and TRBJ2-7, with 7 nucleotides matching TRBD2. V shed 8 bases and J 7 bases; nucleotides not matched to a gene: 11. CDR1 and CDR2 from the germline V gene are MNHEY and SMNVEV (reference sequence). The CDR3 runs to 13 residues. The CDR3 sequence is CASASGTPGEQYF. The DNA for the CDR3 is TGTGCCAGCGCTAGCGGAACCCCGGGGGAGCAGTACTTC.

This chain joins TRBV19 and TRBJ1-5; D is perhaps TRBD1 (6 bases). Germline CDR1 reads LNHDA; CDR2 reads SQIVND (reference sequence). The germline V and J ends were trimmed by 8 bases and 3 bases, with 14 bases remaining between them. This CDR3 has 14 residues. Written as DNA, the CDR3 is TGTGCCAGTGGCCCGGGGGGGGCCAATCAGCCCCAGCATTTT. Protein: CASGPGGANQPQHF.

V is TRBV11-2 and J is TRBJ1-1, with 7 positions matching TRBD1. After removal of 5 bases from V and 3 bases from J, the junction contained 9 bases not matched to a gene. The CDR3 consists of 15 residues. Per the germline V gene, CDR1 is SGHAT and CDR2 is FQNNGV. CDR3 coding DNA: TGTGCCAGCAGCCAGGGGGTGGCGTTGGACACTGAAGCTTTCTTT. Translating it yields CASSQGVALDTEAFF.

V usage is TRBV4-2 and J usage is TRBJ2-5, with 15 bases fitting TRBD2. Trimming took 2 bases from V and 7 from J; bases not matched to a gene: 11. The germline gives CDR1 LGHNA, CDR2 YNFKEQ. This CDR3 is built from 18 residues. CDR3 bases: TGTGCCAGCAGCCAAATTATTGGGACTAGCGGGAGGTTCGGGACCCAGTACTTC. As protein: CASSQIIGTSGRFGTQYF.

This chain connects TRBV2 to TRBJ1-6; no clear D. The germline gives CDR1 SNHLY, CDR2 FYNNEI. V was shortened by 3 bases and J by 4 bases, with 7 bases between the two germline ends. This CDR3 contains 14 residues. Written as DNA, the CDR3 is TGTGCCAGCAGTGATGCGGGATATAATTCACCCCTCCACTTT. Amino acid sequence: CASSDAGYNSPLHF.

This rearrangement joins TRBV12-3 or TRBV12-4 to TRBJ2-5; TRBD1 is a possible D gene (7 bases). This CDR3 is 13 amino acids long. With 8 bases removed from V and 5 bases from J, the gap between germline ends came to 15 bases. CDR3 in DNA: TGTGCCAGCCGCAGGGGGGCGGGGGAGACCCAGTACTTC. Residues: CASRRGAGETQYF.

The chain joins TRBV27 to TRBJ1-2; maybe TRBD1 (6 bases). CDR3 size: 14 residues. The germline V gene encodes CDR1 MNHEY and CDR2 SMNVEV (reference sequence). Trimming pared 5 bases from V and 4 bases from J, leaving 14 bases between. CDR3 nucleotide sequence: TGTGCCAGCAGTCCGACAGGCCTAGGCTATGGCTACACCTTC. Translation gives CASSPTGLGYGYTF.

This clone was seen a single time. This chain joins TRBV21-1 and TRBJ2-1; TRBD2 is taken as the D call from the table, unchecked against the DNA. TRBV21-1 is recorded as a pseudogene. This CDR3 comprises 18 residues. DNA of the CDR3: TGTGCCAGCAGCGAGGAGGGCGCAAAGTTCGGTTCCTACAATGAGCAGTTCTTC. Residues: CASSEEGAKFGSYNEQFF.